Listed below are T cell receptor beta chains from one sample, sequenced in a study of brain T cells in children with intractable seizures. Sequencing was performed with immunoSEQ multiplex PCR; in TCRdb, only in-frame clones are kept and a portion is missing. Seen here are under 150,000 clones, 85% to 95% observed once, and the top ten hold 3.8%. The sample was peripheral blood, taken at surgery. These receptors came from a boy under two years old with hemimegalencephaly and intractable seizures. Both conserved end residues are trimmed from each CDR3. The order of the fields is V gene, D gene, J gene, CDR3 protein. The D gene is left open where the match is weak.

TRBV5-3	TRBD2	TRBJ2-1	ARSRRLARNEQF
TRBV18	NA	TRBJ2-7	ASSPRHKGLVQY
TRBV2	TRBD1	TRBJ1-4	ASNTDRNNEKLF
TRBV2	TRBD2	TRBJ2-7	ASSPRDYSFEQY
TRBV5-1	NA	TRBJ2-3	ASSLAHGGIPSTDTQY
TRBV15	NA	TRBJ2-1	ATSRLERSYNEQF
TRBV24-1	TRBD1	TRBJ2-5	ATSDGTVPQETQY
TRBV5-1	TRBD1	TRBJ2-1	ASSVQGLDYNEQF
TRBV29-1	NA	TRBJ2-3	SVEGVSGGYPASTDTQY
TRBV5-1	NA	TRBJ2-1	ASSFLLSNEQF
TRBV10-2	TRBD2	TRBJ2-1	ASSPTSLYNEQF
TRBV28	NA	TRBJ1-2	ASSLWVVRGSGYT
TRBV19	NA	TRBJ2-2	ASSIRDGELF
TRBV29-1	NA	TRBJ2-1	SGELEAPNEQF
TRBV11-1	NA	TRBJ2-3	ASSLAPADGGISTDTQY
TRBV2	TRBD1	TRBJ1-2	ASPGTGGLRDYGYT
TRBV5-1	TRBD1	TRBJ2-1	ASSLNRGDEQF
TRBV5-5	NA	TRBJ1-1	ASSLAAGINTEAF
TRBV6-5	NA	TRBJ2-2	ASSAMTATGELF
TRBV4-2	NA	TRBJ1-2	ASSSTDTGPNGYT
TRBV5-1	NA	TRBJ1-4	ASSLGGKTNEKLF
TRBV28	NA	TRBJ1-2	ASITAEGGRYGYT
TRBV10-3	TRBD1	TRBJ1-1	ATLDRLNTEAF
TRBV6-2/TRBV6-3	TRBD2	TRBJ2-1	ASSYSWTSGNYNEQF
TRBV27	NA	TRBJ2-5	ASSFTGAVKTQY
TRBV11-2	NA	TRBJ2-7	ASSLGTDVEQY
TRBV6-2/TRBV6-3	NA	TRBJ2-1	ASSYSDLNNEQF
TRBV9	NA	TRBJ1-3	ASSVAGSGNTIY
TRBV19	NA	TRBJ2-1	ASSTGTVTYNEQF
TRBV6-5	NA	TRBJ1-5	ASSATNGHQPQH
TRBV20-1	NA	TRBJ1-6	SAAGDSPLH
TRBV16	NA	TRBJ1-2	ASSQSARGYGYT
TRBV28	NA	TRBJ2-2	ASISQGRTGELF
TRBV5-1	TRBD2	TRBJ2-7	ASSLEGLAGLGSSYEQY
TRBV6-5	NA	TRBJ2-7	ASRPGSAPYEQY
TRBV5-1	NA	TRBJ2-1	ASSLYVAGRDEQF
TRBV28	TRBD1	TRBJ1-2	ASSYITGGAASMYT
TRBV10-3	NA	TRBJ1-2	ATATDYYGYT
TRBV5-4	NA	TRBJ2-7	ASSLAGEQY
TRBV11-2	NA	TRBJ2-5	ASSPGAQETQY